Sequencing of this T cell receptor (beta chain) was carried out in a study of blood T cell repertoires in COVID-19. The wider study: The United States, Italy and Spain provided the acute and convalescent COVID-19 samples. Nucleic acid was either cDNA or gDNA, and it came from T cells, B-cell-depleted T cells, or PBMCs.

Seattle's cohort entered during active infection and was followed longitudinally. The V and J ends lost 4 bases and 1 base respectively, with 22 bases between them. Germline V gene data show CDR1 as GTSNPN and CDR2 as SVGIG (reference sequence). The CDR3 consists of 17 residues. Per the authors' pipeline: Using reference gene primer amplification, nucleated cell counts were estimated. Sequenced by immunoSEQ multiplex PCR; TCRdb stores in-frame clones only, minus some. The V and J calls and the clone size are those of that table, but D and trimming were determined from the DNA. The sample has about 220,000 clones; 82% are singletons.

This sequence was found in a woman in her 70s with COVID-19, enrolled during active disease. The V and J genes are TRBV30 and TRBJ2-5, with a tentative D call TRBD2 (7 bases). The source material was peripheral blood. CDR3 sequence reads: CAWTGLAEGGIQETQYF. The CDR3 region has the DNA TGTGCCTGGACGGGCCTTGCGGAGGGGGGGATCCAAGAGACCCAGTACTTC. Combining the CDR3 with reference TRBV30 and TRBJ2-5 gives the whole variable domain SQTIHQWPATLVQPVGSPLSLECTVEGTSNPNLYWYRQAAGRGLQLLFYSVGIGQISSEVPQNLSASRPQDRQFILSSKKLLLSDSGFYLCAWTGLAEGGIQETQYFGPGTRLLVL.